The clone carrying this TCR beta chain was seen repeatedly, ten times or more. This sample's TCRbeta library carried unique molecular identifier barcodes. TCRdb redid the calling of the PCR reads with MiXCR, one entry per CDR3 protein. The table lists about 27,000 distinct CDR3 sequences, 6.3% of them singletons. V lost 5 bases, J lost 4 bases, and 9 bases stayed unmatched. The germline CDR1 and CDR2 sequences are SQVTM and ANQGSEA. The CDR3 length is 15 residues. This sample was included in a study of T-cell reconstitution after alpha-beta-depleted transplantation in children. Material: PBMCs, mostly from graft donor cells, obtained 180 days after TCRalphabeta/CD19-depleted stem cell transplant. The chain joins TRBV29-1 to TRBJ1-1; TRBD1 aligns across 11 bases. This clonotype was sampled from a male patient aged 5 to 17 who had a stem cell transplant for acute myeloid leukemia, so the T cells may come from the graft donor. The CDR3 nucleotides are TGCAGCGTTCAGGACAGGGGGCTAGTCGGCACTGAAGCTTTCTTT. Residues: CSVQDRGLVGTEAFF.